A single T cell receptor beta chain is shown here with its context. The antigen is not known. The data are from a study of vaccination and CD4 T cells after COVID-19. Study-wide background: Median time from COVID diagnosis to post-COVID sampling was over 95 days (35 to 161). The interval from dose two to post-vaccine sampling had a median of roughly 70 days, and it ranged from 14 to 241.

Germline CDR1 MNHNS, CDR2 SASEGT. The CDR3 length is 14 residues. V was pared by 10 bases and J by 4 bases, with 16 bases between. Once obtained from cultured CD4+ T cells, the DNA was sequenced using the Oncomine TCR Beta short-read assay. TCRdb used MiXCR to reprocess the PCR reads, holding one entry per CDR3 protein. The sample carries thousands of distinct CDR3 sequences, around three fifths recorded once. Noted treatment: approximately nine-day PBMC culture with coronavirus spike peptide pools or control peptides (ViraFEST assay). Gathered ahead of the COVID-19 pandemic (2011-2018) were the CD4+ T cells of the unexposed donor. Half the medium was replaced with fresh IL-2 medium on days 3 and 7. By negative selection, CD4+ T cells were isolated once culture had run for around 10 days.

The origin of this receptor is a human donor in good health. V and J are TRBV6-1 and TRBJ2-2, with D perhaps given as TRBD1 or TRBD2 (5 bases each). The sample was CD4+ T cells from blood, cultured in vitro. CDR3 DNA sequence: TGTGCCACCACGGGTCAGGGAGTCACCGGGGAGCTGTTTTTT. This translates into CATTGQGVTGELFF.